This TCR beta chain was sequenced in a study of T cell repertoires in cytomegalovirus infection. For the study at large: It was recently identified HLA-C-restricted and well-studied HLA-B-restricted CMV epitopes that the study used. Shared public TCR beta signatures pointed to both CMV infection and a matching HLA type.

One entry per CDR3 protein results from TCRdb running MiXCR on the reads. Of hundreds of thousands of distinct CDR3 sequences in the sample, under 40% were seen once. CDR1 and CDR2 (germline): SGHNT, YENEEA. CDR3 length: 15 residues. The J segment lost 5 bases and the V segment lost 5 bases, leaving 6 bases of the junction unmatched. This clonotype was observed a handful of times. The target antigen is unknown. This TCR derives from a human donor in good health (CMV status not recorded). Some clones in this sample may be carry-over from other donors' samples. The specimen comprised cultured CD8+ T cells from PBMCs, sampled from culture after CMV antigen stimulation. The J gene is TRBJ2-1, the V gene TRBV11-3; 10 nucleotides match TRBD2. The CDR3 nucleotides are TGTGCCAGCAGCACAGGACTAGCGGTCCACAATGAGCAGTTCTTC. Encoded protein: CASSTGLAVHNEQFF.